One sample yielded the 32 T cell receptor beta chains listed below, sequenced in a study of graft-versus-host responses after intestinal transplantation. Assay used: immunoSEQ multiplex PCR; TCRdb lists only in-frame clones, some missing. Here the sample spans under 25,000 clones, 86% being singletons. The sequences come from bone marrow, collected approximately 130 days after transplant. These receptors all come from a human patient who received an intestinal transplant, so some T cells may come from the graft donor.

The chain links TRBV9 to TRBJ2-3; no clear D. Germline CDR1 is SGDLS and CDR2 is YYNGEE. This CDR3 region has 18 residues. V was pared by 4 bases and J by 0 bases, with 21 bases between. CDR3 sequence: CASSPVRAGPYSTDTQYF. Here the CDR3 DNA reads TGTGCCAGCAGCCCCGTCCGGGCAGGCCCATATAGCACAGATACGCAGTATTTT. Full variable domain (missing parts from reference TRBV9 and TRBJ2-3): DSGVTQTPKHLITATGQRVTLRCSPRSGDLSVYWYQQSLDQGLQFLIQYYNGEERAKGNILERFSAQQFPDLHSELNLSSLELGDSALYFCASSPVRAGPYSTDTQYFGPGTRLTVL.

This clone was seen only once. V is TRBV18 and J is TRBJ2-1, with 8 nucleotides matching TRBD1. V trimming: 0 bases; J trimming: 6 bases; junction bases outside the gene matches: 7. The germline V gene has CDR1 KGHSH and CDR2 LQKENI. The CDR3 totals 16 residues. The chain's CDR3 is CASSPPSGGIGNEQFF. DNA of the CDR3: TGTGCCAGCTCACCACCGTCAGGGGGCATCGGCAATGAGCAGTTCTTC.

The chain links TRBV6-6 to TRBJ2-3; no firm D call. The CDR3 has 13 residues. Per germline, CDR1 MNHNY and CDR2 SVGAGI (reference sequence). V was shortened by 0 bases and J by 6 bases, with 7 bases between the two germline ends. The CDR3 spells CASSYSTADTQYF. The CDR3 bases are TGTGCCAGCAGTTACTCGACGGCGGATACGCAGTATTTT.

The chain couples TRBV19 to TRBJ1-2; no firm D call. Germline V gives CDR1 LNHDA, CDR2 SQIVND (reference sequence). Trimming removed 7 bases from V and 0 bases from J, with 12 bases in between. CDR3 length: 14 amino acids. The CDR3 here is CASKLGLTNYGYTF. Written as DNA, the CDR3 is TGTGCCAGTAAGCTAGGGCTCACTAACTATGGCTACACCTTC.

V and J are TRBV4-1 and TRBJ2-1; 7 nucleotides line up with TRBD2. The trim removed 1 base at V and 9 bases at J, leaving 12 bases unmatched. Germline V gene lookup returns CDR1 MGHRA and CDR2 YSYEKL. This CDR3 contains 16 residues. In DNA form, the CDR3 reads TGCGCCAGCAGCCAAGTTGGCGGGAGCCTAACTCTTGAGCAGTTCTTC. Its protein product is CASSQVGGSLTLEQFF.

This clone was picked up a small number of times. The V call is TRBV6-1, the J call TRBJ2-1; 8 bases map to TRBD2. The germline gives CDR1 MNHNS, CDR2 SASEGT. Unmatched junction bases numbered 0, after V lost 2 bases and J lost 0 bases. The CDR3 is 15 residues long. CDR3 nucleotide sequence: TGTGCCAGCAGTGAACTAGCGGGCTCCTACAATGAGCAGTTCTTC. Amino acids: CASSELAGSYNEQFF.

This rearrangement joins TRBV7-9 to TRBJ1-2; TRBD1 is a possible D gene (5 bases). Trimming stripped 1 base from V and 8 bases from J, with 14 bases between. CDR3 length equals 14 residues. Germline V gives CDR1 SEHNR, CDR2 FQNEAQ (reference sequence). CDR3 coding DNA: TGTGCCAGCAGCTTAGTAGGGGACCGCAGGGGCTACACCTTC. This sequence encodes CASSLVGDRRGYTF.

The chain is built from TRBV19 and TRBJ2-2; possible D gene TRBD1, 6 bases. This CDR3 has 18 residues. The germline gives CDR1 LNHDA, CDR2 SQIVND (reference sequence). V lost 9 bases, J lost 3 bases, and 26 bases lay in between. This chain's CDR3 is CASLSPPDSSTYTGELFF. The CDR3 DNA is TGTGCCAGCCTCTCCCCCCCGGACAGTTCAACCTACACCGGGGAGCTGTTTTTT.

This clone is a singleton in its sample. The rearrangement links TRBV7-8 to TRBJ2-2; 10 bases line up with TRBD2. From germline, CDR1 is SGHVS and CDR2 FQNEAQ. The CDR3 is made up of 15 amino acids. V trimming: 6 bases; J trimming: 5 bases; junction bases outside the gene matches: 6. The chain's CDR3 is CASRWTSGRTGELFF. For the CDR3, the DNA is TGTGCCAGCAGATGGACTAGCGGACGAACCGGGGAGCTGTTTTTT.

The chain has TRBV27 and TRBJ2-1; D possibly matches TRBD1 or TRBD2 (5 bases each). The CDR3 runs 14 residues. CDR1 is MNHEY and CDR2 is SMNVEV in the germline V gene (reference sequence). The ends were cut back, 8 bases at V and 3 bases at J, with 14 bases in the middle. The CDR3 DNA follows: TGTGCCAGCTCCCCCCGGGACCTCTACAATGAGCAGTTCTTC. This sequence encodes CASSPRDLYNEQFF.

This clone was found once. The V and J genes are TRBV10-2 and TRBJ1-2; D is undetermined. The V and J ends lost 3 bases and 2 bases respectively, with 10 bases between them. The CDR3 spans 14 residues. From germline, CDR1 is WSHSY and CDR2 SAAADI. The CDR3 here is CASSDPGLNYGYTF. The CDR3 DNA reads as TGCGCCAGCAGTGACCCGGGTTTGAACTATGGCTACACCTTC.

This rearrangement joins TRBV2 to TRBJ1-5; a possible D gene is TRBD1 (6 bases). The CDR3 consists of 14 residues. The V end lost 3 bases, the J end lost 2 bases, and 8 bases lay between the germline ends. From germline, CDR1 is SNHLY and CDR2 FYNNEI. DNA of the CDR3: TGTGCCAGCAGTGAGAGACAGGGCAATCAGCCCCAGCATTTT. As protein: CASSERQGNQPQHF. The whole variable domain, filled in from reference TRBV2 and TRBJ1-5, reads EPEVTQTPSHQVTQMGQEVILRCVPISNHLYFYWYRQILGQKVEFLVSFYNNEISEKSEIFDDQFSVERPDGSNFTLKIRSTKLEDSAMYFCASSERQGNQPQHFGDGTRLSIL.

V is TRBV19 and J is TRBJ2-2; D remains unclear. This CDR3 contains 12 residues. CDR1 is LNHDA, CDR2 SQIVND, per germline (reference sequence). Trimming cost V 7 bases and J 4 bases, with 7 bases left between them. The CDR3 coding sequence is TGTGCCAGTAATTTGGGCACCGGGGAGCTGTTTTTT. Protein: CASNLGTGELFF.

The chain joins TRBV5-1 to TRBJ1-1; D remains unclear. Germline V gene sequence: CDR1 SGHRS, CDR2 YFSETQ. With 5 bases removed from V and 1 base from J, the gap between germline ends came to 3 bases. The CDR3 is 11 residues long. The CDR3 protein is CASRANTEAFF. The CDR3 DNA reads as TGCGCCAGCAGAGCGAACACTGAAGCTTTCTTT.

CDR3 loop: CASSYAGGGQNTEAFF. The CDR3, as DNA: TGTGCCAGCAGTTACGCGGGTGGGGGTCAGAACACTGAAGCTTTCTTT. The chain couples TRBV6-5 to TRBJ1-1, with D possibly matching TRBD1 (5 bases). The CDR3 spans 16 residues. Germline V gene lookup returns CDR1 MNHEY and CDR2 SVGAGI. Trimming pared 2 bases from V and 1 base from J, leaving 14 bases between.

The chain uses TRBV7-3 and TRBJ2-1, with a possible D match to TRBD2 (5 bases). CDR3 length: 14 amino acids. Trimming pared 8 bases from V and 1 base from J, leaving 12 bases between. Germline V gene sequence: CDR1 SGHTA, CDR2 FQGTGA. CDR3 loop: CASRISGSYNEQFF. The DNA for the CDR3 is TGTGCCAGCCGAATAAGCGGATCCTACAATGAGCAGTTCTTC.

V is TRBV6-5 and J is TRBJ1-5, with D perhaps TRBD1 (5 bases). V dropped 2 bases and J dropped 0 bases, with 5 bases sitting between them. Per germline, CDR1 MNHEY and CDR2 SVGAGI. The CDR3 contains 14 residues. Here the CDR3 reads CASSYGGSNQPQHF. CDR3 DNA sequence: TGTGCCAGCAGTTACGGGGGTAGCAATCAGCCCCAGCATTTT.

The CDR3 DNA reads TGTGCCAGCAGACCCGAGGGTCCCACAGATACGCAGTATTTT. Its translation: CASRPEGPTDTQYF. V gene TRBV6-4 combines with J gene TRBJ2-3; D possibly corresponds to TRBD2 (5 bases). V lost 6 bases and J 2 bases, leaving 12 bases between the germline ends. There are 14 residues in the CDR3. Germline V gene lookup returns CDR1 MRHNA and CDR2 SNTAGT.

The genes are TRBV7-9 and TRBJ2-4, with TRBD1 matching over 9 bases. After removal of 3 bases from V and 8 bases from J, the junction contained 8 bases not matched to a gene. CDR1 and CDR2 (germline): SEHNR, FQNEAQ (reference sequence). The CDR3 runs 15 residues. CDR3 protein: CASSFLDRGEDIQYF. CDR3 sequence (DNA): TGTGCCAGCAGCTTCCTTGACAGGGGGGAGGACATTCAGTACTTC.

In its sample, this clone was seen a few times. The CDR3 region is CASTSVATGDNGYTF. CDR3 coding DNA: TGTGCCAGCACCTCAGTGGCGACAGGGGATAATGGCTACACCTTC. The chain employs TRBV6-5 and TRBJ1-2; 8 positions match TRBD1. The CDR3 loop spans 15 amino acids. Germline trimming cut 7 bases from V and 6 bases from J; bases unmatched to any gene: 13. Germline-derived CDR1 and CDR2 are MNHEY and SVGAGI.

The chain employs TRBV11-2 and TRBJ2-7; D uncertain. Trimming removed 1 base at V and 0 bases at J, with 7 bases between. Germline V gene data show CDR1 as SGHAT and CDR2 as FQNNGV. This CDR3 is 14 amino acids long. This CDR3 reads CASSLAPSSYEQYF. The CDR3 DNA reads as TGTGCCAGCAGCTTAGCCCCAAGCTCCTACGAGCAGTACTTC.

The rearrangement uses TRBV6-5 and TRBJ2-1, with D perhaps given as TRBD1 or TRBD2 (7 bases each). The CDR3 extends over 10 amino acids. V was cut by 11 bases and J by 8 bases, with 10 bases left in between. Germline V gene data show CDR1 as MNHEY and CDR2 as SVGAGI. In nucleotides, the CDR3 is TGTGCCGCAGGGGGGGATGAGCAGTTCTTC. It codes for CAAGGDEQFF.

This chain joins TRBV28 and TRBJ2-3; D gene uncertain. The V end was cut by 1 base, the J end by 2 bases, with 10 bases between. Germline V gene lookup returns CDR1 MDHEN and CDR2 SYDVKM. The CDR3 covers 15 residues. CDR3 sequence: CASSLYGVSTDTQYF. The CDR3 DNA follows: TGTGCCAGCAGTTTATATGGGGTATCCACAGATACGCAGTATTTT.

This clone was observed a few times. The V call is TRBV28, the J call TRBJ2-7; D not resolved. V lost 3 bases and J 3 bases, leaving 9 bases between the germline ends. This CDR3 has 13 residues. CDR1 and CDR2 (germline): MDHEN, SYDVKM. The CDR3 here is CASSLAPSYEQYF. The DNA of the CDR3 is TGTGCCAGCAGTTTGGCCCCCAGCTACGAGCAGTACTTC.

The rearrangement joins TRBV5-1 to TRBJ2-5, with D possibly called TRBD1 or TRBD2 (6 bases each). Trimming shortened V by 6 bases and J by 4 bases, and 13 bases separated the two germline ends. CDR1 SGHRS and CDR2 YFSETQ come from the germline V gene. CDR3 length: 13 amino acids. This CDR3 reads CASTLQGGETQYF. The CDR3 nucleotides read TGCGCCAGCACCTTACAGGGAGGAGAGACCCAGTACTTC.

This chain joins TRBV10-3 and TRBJ2-7; 7 bases map to TRBD1. The germline V gene encodes CDR1 ENHRY and CDR2 SYGVKD. J lost 1 base, V lost 7 bases, and 4 bases had no gene match. CDR3 length: 13 residues. This chain's CDR3 is CAITRGQSYEQYF. In nucleotides, the CDR3 is TGTGCCATCACAAGGGGGCAATCCTACGAGCAGTACTTC.

V usage is TRBV5-1 and J usage is TRBJ2-7; TRBD2 is a possible D gene (6 bases). The germline V gene encodes CDR1 SGHRS and CDR2 YFSETQ. Trimming stripped 2 bases from V and 3 bases from J, with 15 bases between. This CDR3 spans 15 amino acids. For the CDR3, the DNA is TGCGCCAGCAGCTTCTGGACGACCGGGGGCTACGAGCAGTACTTC. Translated: CASSFWTTGGYEQYF.

This clone was seen once. This chain links TRBV5-1 with TRBJ1-1, with 7 positions matching TRBD1. V was clipped by 4 bases and J by 5 bases; unmatched bases: 5. Germline V gives CDR1 SGHRS, CDR2 YFSETQ. This CDR3 region has 13 residues. CDR3 DNA sequence: TGCGCCAGCAGCGACAGGGATATGACTGAAGCTTTCTTT. This codes for CASSDRDMTEAFF.

This clone turned up a few times. V usage is TRBV18 and J usage is TRBJ1-1; TRBD1 might be the D (5 bases). The ends were cut back, 1 base at V and 1 base at J, with 7 bases in the middle. Germline V gene lookup returns CDR1 KGHSH and CDR2 LQKENI. This CDR3 contains 14 residues. Written as DNA, the CDR3 is TGTGCCAGCTCACCACAGGGGCGGAACACTGAAGCTTTCTTT. Translation: CASSPQGRNTEAFF.

CDR3 residues: CASRPPGLASYEQYF. CDR3 nucleotides: TGCGCCAGCCGACCCCCGGGACTAGCATCTTACGAGCAGTACTTC. This chain joins TRBV5-1 and TRBJ2-7; TRBD2 aligns across 9 bases. The CDR3 length is 15 residues. After removal of 7 bases from V and 4 bases from J, the junction contained 12 bases not matched to a gene. Germline V gene data show CDR1 as SGHRS and CDR2 as YFSETQ.

This clone was counted a single time. The V gene is TRBV5-8, the J gene TRBJ2-1; TRBD1 might be the D (6 bases). V was pared by 4 bases and J by 8 bases, with 13 bases between. Per the germline V gene, CDR1 is SGHTS and CDR2 is YDEGEE. The CDR3 covers 13 residues. The CDR3 reads CASSPTGYDEQFF. CDR3 in DNA: TGTGCCAGCAGCCCCACAGGGTACGATGAGCAGTTCTTC.

V usage is TRBV29-1 and J usage is TRBJ2-6, with D perhaps TRBD2 (5 bases). Germline CDR1 SQVTM, CDR2 ANQGSEA. The V end was cut by 6 bases, the J end by 1 base, with 13 bases between. CDR3 length: 15 residues. The CDR3 protein is CSVSEGGSGANVLTF. CDR3 bases: TGCAGCGTATCTGAAGGAGGATCTGGGGCCAACGTCCTGACTTTC.